A single sample gave rise to the 17 T cell receptor beta chains below, sequenced in a study of T cell changes during pregnancy in multiple sclerosis. The method was immunoSEQ multiplex PCR; TCRdb's version includes in-frame clones alone and lacks a portion of them. The sample carries about 51,000 clones, roughly 93% recorded once. The sequenced sample was peripheral blood, obtained in the second trimester of pregnancy. Receptors originate from a female donor with multiple sclerosis, enrolled in a pregnancy study.

The chain has TRBV7-3 and TRBJ2-3; 15 nucleotides match TRBD2. The junction had 7 bases not matched to a gene; V was cut back by 4 bases and J by 5 bases. Germline assignment: CDR1 SGHTA and CDR2 FQGTGA. The CDR3 is 17 amino acids. CDR3 in DNA: TGTGCCAGCAGCTCCAGGACTAGCGGGAGGGTGGGAGATACGCAGTATTTT. This sequence encodes CASSSRTSGRVGDTQYF.

The rearrangement links TRBV18 to TRBJ2-2; 8 positions match TRBD1. CDR3 length equals 16 residues. The germline V gene has CDR1 KGHSH and CDR2 LQKENI. J lost 0 bases, V lost 3 bases, and 3 bases had no gene match. CDR3 region: CASSPLTGANTGELFF. As DNA, the CDR3 is TGTGCCAGCTCACCCTTGACAGGGGCGAACACCGGGGAGCTGTTTTTT.

This clone was counted a few times. V and J are TRBV29-1 and TRBJ1-1; D unclear. The CDR3 has 10 amino acids. Germline V gene sequence: CDR1 SQVTM, CDR2 ANQGSEA. V lost 4 bases, J lost 7 bases, and 7 bases lay in between. DNA of the CDR3: TGCAGCGTTGGGTCCTATGAAGCTTTCTTT. Protein sequence: CSVGSYEAFF.

In this sample, this clone turned up once. The same CDR3 is also encoded by other DNA sequences in this sample. V gene TRBV6-1 combines with J gene TRBJ2-5; TRBD1 matches at 9 bases. The germline gives CDR1 MNHNS, CDR2 SASEGT. The V gene end was trimmed by 6 bases and the J gene end by 4 bases; junction bases not matched to a gene: 3. CDR3 length: 13 amino acids. The CDR3 coding sequence is TGTGCCAGCAGGAGGACAGGGGTAGAGACCCAGTACTTC. It specifies CASRRTGVETQYF.

The chain links TRBV30 to TRBJ2-4, with 8 bases aligning to TRBD1. Germline V lookup: CDR1 GTSNPN, CDR2 SVGIG (reference sequence). Germline trimming cut 8 bases from V and 0 bases from J; bases unmatched to any gene: 15. The CDR3 runs to 17 residues. The CDR3 DNA sequence: TGTGCCGGGAACGCGGGACAGGCCCCGCCAGCCAAAAACATTCAGTACTTC. As protein: CAGNAGQAPPAKNIQYF.

This clone is a singleton in its sample. This chain connects TRBV6-5 to TRBJ2-5; tentative D call: TRBD2 (6 bases). The CDR3 runs 15 residues. Germline V gives CDR1 MNHEY, CDR2 SVGAGI. V gave up 6 bases and J gave up 7 bases, with 21 bases separating them. CDR3 nucleotides: TGTGCCAGCAGCCGGAGGGACTCTACAGCGTCGACCCAGTACTTC. It codes for CASSRRDSTASTQYF.

The rearrangement links TRBV7-2 to TRBJ2-1, with TRBD2 as a possible D gene (6 bases). The CDR3 extends over 15 amino acids. CDR1 is SGHTA and CDR2 is FQGNSA in the germline V gene. Trimming stripped 2 bases from V and 7 bases from J, with 15 bases between. Written as DNA, the CDR3 is TGTGCCAGCAGCTTATGGCCGGGAGAGGGTAATGAGCAGTTCTTC. It is translated as CASSLWPGEGNEQFF. Filled out from reference TRBV7-2 and TRBJ2-1, the complete variable domain reads GAGVSQSPSNKVTEKGKDVELRCDPISGHTALYWYRQSLGQGLEFLIYFQGNSAPDKSGLPSDRFSAERTGGSVSTLTIQRTQQEDSAVYLCASSLWPGEGNEQFFGPGTRLTVL.

This rearrangement joins TRBV5-4 to TRBJ2-3; 7 nucleotides match TRBD2. V lost 0 bases, J lost 4 bases, and 2 bases stayed unmatched. The CDR3 consists of 14 residues. The germline CDR1 and CDR2 sequences are SGHNT and YYREEE (reference sequence). The CDR3 coding sequence is TGTGCCAGCAGCTTGGGGGGAGGGTCAGATACGCAGTATTTT. Encoded protein: CASSLGGGSDTQYF.

V gene TRBV4-1 combines with J gene TRBJ2-5, with D perhaps TRBD2 (5 bases). This CDR3 is 13 amino acids long. The V gene lost 3 bases and the J gene lost 5 bases, with 10 bases spanning the gap. Germline lookup yields CDR1 MGHRA and CDR2 YSYEKL. CDR3 loop: CASSQPPGETQYF. In DNA, the CDR3 is TGCGCCAGCAGCCAGCCCCCGGGGGAGACCCAGTACTTC.

The V gene is TRBV7-3, the J gene TRBJ2-2; 14 nucleotides line up with TRBD2. Germline CDR1 SGHTA, CDR2 FQGTGA. V gave up 5 bases and J gave up 5 bases; unmatched junction bases: 7. This CDR3 is 17 amino acids long. The CDR3 region has the DNA TGTGCCAGCAGCGCCTCAGGGACTAGCGGGGGAACCGGGGAGCTGTTTTTT. It translates to CASSASGTSGGTGELFF.

This chain uses TRBV5-6 with TRBJ2-1; a weak D match, TRBD1 (6 bases). The CDR3 sequence is 16 residues long. Trimming stripped 4 bases from V and 3 bases from J, with 17 bases between. In germline, CDR1 is SGHDT, CDR2 YYEEEE. CDR3 in DNA: TGTGCCAGCAGCCATAGACAGGAGATCGTCTACAATGAGCAGTTCTTC. Its protein product is CASSHRQEIVYNEQFF.

V and J are TRBV7-2 and TRBJ2-2; TRBD2 is a possible D gene (6 bases). V dropped 1 base and J dropped 11 bases, with 20 bases sitting between them. This CDR3 is built from 16 residues. Germline V gene sequence: CDR1 SGHTA, CDR2 FQGNSA. The CDR3 sequence: CASSLDPSGGVGELFF. The DNA of the CDR3 is TGTGCCAGCAGCTTAGATCCCAGCGGAGGGGTGGGAGAGCTGTTTTTT.

This sequence joins TRBV21-1 and TRBJ2-7; the table's TRBD2 call for D was not verified on the DNA. TRBV21-1 is classified as a pseudogene. CDR3 length: 15 amino acids. DNA for the CDR3: TGTGCCAGCAGCACGGGGACTAGCGGAACCTACGAGCAGTACTTC. Its protein product is CASSTGTSGTYEQYF.

V and J are TRBV11-2 and TRBJ1-2; the D gene is possibly TRBD1 (6 bases). The germline V and J ends were trimmed by 5 bases and 2 bases, with 9 bases remaining between them. Germline V gene data show CDR1 as SGHAT and CDR2 as FQNNGV. The CDR3 covers 13 residues. The CDR3 DNA sequence: TGTGCCAGCAGCACAACAGGGAACTATGGCTACACCTTC. Protein product: CASSTTGNYGYTF.

V usage is TRBV25-1 and J usage is TRBJ2-3; TRBD2 agrees at 11 bases. Germline V gene lookup returns CDR1 MGHDK and CDR2 SYGVNS. This CDR3 is 16 amino acids long. Losses at the gene ends were 1 base for V and 0 bases for J; bases not matched to a gene: 0. The CDR3 region is CASSESSGGSTDTQYF. For the CDR3, the DNA is TGTGCCAGCAGTGAATCTAGCGGGGGGAGCACAGATACGCAGTATTTT.

The chain uses TRBV18 and TRBJ2-1, with TRBD1 identical over 9 bases. V shed 5 bases and J 7 bases; nucleotides not matched to a gene: 6. The germline V gene encodes CDR1 KGHSH and CDR2 LQKENI. The CDR3 spans 14 residues. The CDR3 is CASSWDRDANEQFF. The CDR3 coding sequence is TGTGCCAGCTCATGGGACAGGGATGCTAATGAGCAGTTCTTC.

The gene calls are TRBV5-6 and TRBJ1-1, with TRBD1 matching 10 bases. In germline, CDR1 is SGHDT, CDR2 YYEEEE. J gave up 4 bases and V 3 bases, and 9 bases lay outside the gene matches. The CDR3 is 16 amino acids. CDR3 sequence: CASSSPGQGFSTEAFF. The CDR3 region has the DNA TGTGCCAGCAGCTCGCCGGGACAGGGGTTTAGCACTGAAGCTTTCTTT.